This is a list of T cell receptor beta chains from one sample in a study of shared clonotypes between healthy human individuals. TCRdb keeps only in-frame clones here, not all; method: immunoSEQ multiplex PCR. The sample yields 1.5 million to 2.5 million clones, less than 95% seen once. The sample comprised naive CD8+ T cells sorted from blood. Every receptor here comes from a man between 18 and 35 years old in good health. Each CDR3 is given with its conserved first and last residue. The D gene is left open where the match is weak. The size field is filled for only some rows; it gives once, few, many or a size class.

TRBD1 | . | TRBJ1-2 | TRBV4-1 | CASSQTTGTVYGYTF | TGCGCCAGCAGCCAAACAACCGGGACAGTATATGGCTACACCTTC
TRBD1 | . | TRBJ1-1 | TRBV30 | CAWSGQGARNTEAFF | TGTGCCTGGAGCGGACAGGGGGCGAGGAACACTGAAGCTTTCTTT
. | once | TRBJ2-3 | TRBV6-6 | CASGTNPKDTQYF | TGTGCCAGTGGGACAAACCCCAAGGATACGCAGTATTTT
TRBD1 | few | TRBJ1-2 | TRBV7-9 | CASSSSEGANYGYTF | TGTGCCAGCAGCTCTAGTGAGGGGGCGAACTATGGCTACACCTTC
TRBD2 | . | TRBJ2-1 | TRBV11-3 | CASSIGLAEINEQFF | TGTGCCAGCAGCATCGGACTAGCGGAGATCAATGAGCAGTTCTTC
TRBD2 | . | TRBJ2-5 | TRBV5-4 | CASSTLAGQETQYF | TGTGCCAGCAGCACCCTAGCGGGGCAAGAGACCCAGTACTTC
. | . | TRBJ1-6 | TRBV20-1 | CSAREEMALHF | TGCAGTGCTAGAGAAGAGATGGCCCTCCACTTT
. | . | TRBJ1-4 | TRBV2 | CASSEFIGFEKLFF | TGTGCCAGCAGTGAATTTATTGGGTTTGAAAAACTGTTTTTT
. | . | TRBJ2-7 | TRBV27 | CASSLYTRSYEQYF | TGTGCCAGCAGTTTATATACCCGGTCCTACGAGCAGTACTTC
. | few | TRBJ1-6 | TRBV2 | CASLEGTSYSPLHF | TGTGCCAGCCTGGAGGGCACCTCCTATTCACCCCTCCACTTT
. | . | TRBJ2-7 | TRBV6-1 | CASIKRGGEQYF | TGTGCCAGCATAAAAAGGGGCGGCGAGCAGTACTTC
TRBD2 | . | TRBJ2-7 | TRBV10-3 | CAISEQGTSGHYEQYF | TGTGCCATCAGTGAGCAGGGAACTAGCGGACACTACGAGCAGTACTTC
TRBD1 | . | TRBJ2-7 | TRBV9 | CASSLHGTGPYEQYF | TGTGCCAGCAGCCTCCACGGGACAGGGCCCTACGAGCAGTACTTC
. | . | TRBJ2-1 | TRBV5-4 | CASSFDDNEQFF | TGTGCCAGCAGCTTCGACGACAATGAGCAGTTCTTC
. | once | TRBJ2-5 | TRBV13 | CASSSQDETQYF | TGTGCCAGCAGCTCCCAAGATGAGACCCAGTACTTC
. | once | TRBJ2-7 | TRBV19 | CASSTGVLSYEQYF | TGTGCCAGTAGTACAGGGGTCTTGTCCTACGAGCAGTACTTC
TRBD1 | . | TRBJ2-7 | TRBV5-1 | CASSTGQGGSYEQYF | TGCGCCAGCAGCACTGGACAGGGGGGATCCTACGAGCAGTACTTC
. | . | TRBJ2-7 | TRBV11-2 | CASSLDGNYEQYF | TGTGCCAGCAGCTTAGACGGCAACTACGAGCAGTACTTC
. | . | TRBJ1-2 | TRBV2 | CASQTDYYGYTF | TGTGCCAGTCAGACAGACTACTATGGCTACACCTTC
. | once | TRBJ1-6 | TRBV27 | CASSSTGNSPLHF | TGTGCCAGCAGTTCTACAGGGAATTCACCCCTCCACTTT
. | . | TRBJ1-2 | TRBV6-1 | CASSELVGYTNYGYTF | TGTGCCAGCAGTGAATTGGTGGGTTATACTAACTATGGCTACACCTTC
. | once | TRBJ1-5 | TRBV4-1 | CASSLPGAQPQHF | TGCGCCAGCAGCCTCCCTGGGGCTCAGCCCCAGCATTTT
. | . | TRBJ2-3 | TRBV7-8 | CASSFVSAPGVTDTQYF | .
. | . | TRBJ2-6 | TRBV6-5 | CASSYSGYGANVLTF | TGTGCCAGCAGTTACTCGGGGTACGGGGCCAACGTCCTGACTTTC
. | . | TRBJ2-3 | TRBV7-9 | CASSYSGTLISTDTQYF | TGTGCCAGCAGTTATTCCGGGACACTCATTAGCACAGATACGCAGTATTTT
TRBD1 | . | TRBJ1-1 | TRBV6-5 | CASTPGGTNTEAFF | TGTGCCAGCACCCCAGGGGGGACGAACACTGAAGCTTTCTTT
TRBD2 | . | TRBJ2-7 | TRBV2 | CAKGLADYEQYF | TGTGCCAAAGGACTAGCCGACTACGAGCAGTACTTC
TRBD2 | . | TRBJ2-7 | TRBV6-5 | CASSYGAGYEQYF | TGTGCCAGCAGTTACGGAGCGGGATACGAGCAGTACTTC
TRBD1 | few | TRBJ1-2 | TRBV7-9 | CASSLAFGGGADGYTF | TGTGCCAGCAGCTTAGCCTTCGGAGGGGGCGCAGATGGCTACACCTTC
TRBD2 | . | TRBJ2-3 | TRBV6-1 | CASSEGGSGGVSTDTQYF | TGTGCCAGCAGTGAAGGTGGTAGCGGGGGGGTTAGCACAGATACGCAGTATTTT
. | . | TRBJ2-2 | TRBV4-1 | CASSQEARGSMNTGELFF | TGCGCCAGCAGCCAAGAGGCCAGGGGCAGTATGAACACCGGGGAGCTGTTTTTT
. | . | TRBJ2-1 | TRBV7-9 | CASSEVLIDEQFF | TGTGCCAGCAGCGAGGTCCTGATTGATGAGCAGTTCTTC
. | . | TRBJ1-5 | TRBV27 | CASSPLGKSQPQHF | TGTGCCAGCAGTCCCCTAGGCAAATCTCAGCCCCAGCATTTT
. | . | TRBJ1-5 | TRBV21-1 | CASSKVGGGNQPQHF | .
. | . | TRBJ1-6 | TRBV2 | CASSEGGAPGQTPLHF | TGTGCCAGCAGTGAAGGGGGGGCTCCTGGGCAGACACCCCTCCACTTT
. | . | TRBJ2-7 | TRBV27 | CASSFDARGSYEQYF | TGTGCCAGCAGTTTTGACGCCCGTGGGTCCTACGAGCAGTACTTC
. | . | TRBJ1-1 | TRBV7-9 | CASRKPQRDTEAFF | TGTGCCAGCAGAAAACCCCAGCGGGACACTGAAGCTTTCTTT
. | . | TRBJ1-6 | TRBV9 | CASSVEGEVSYNSPLHF | TGTGCCAGCAGCGTAGAAGGGGAGGTATCCTATAATTCACCCCTCCACTTT
TRBD1 | . | TRBJ2-7 | TRBV7-9 | CASSSTDRGLLGEQYF | TGTGCCAGCAGCTCAACGGACAGGGGGCTTTTGGGCGAGCAGTACTTC
. | . | TRBJ2-1 | TRBV13 | CASSPKGDGSTNEQFF | TGTGCCAGCAGCCCGAAGGGGGACGGATCTACAAATGAGCAGTTCTTC
. | . | TRBJ1-5 | TRBV6-1 | CASSENQPQHF | TGTGCCAGCAGTGAAAATCAGCCCCAGCATTTT
. | . | TRBJ2-2 | TRBV7-9 | CASSPGVAGELFF | TGTGCCAGCAGCCCAGGGGTCGCCGGGGAGCTGTTTTTT